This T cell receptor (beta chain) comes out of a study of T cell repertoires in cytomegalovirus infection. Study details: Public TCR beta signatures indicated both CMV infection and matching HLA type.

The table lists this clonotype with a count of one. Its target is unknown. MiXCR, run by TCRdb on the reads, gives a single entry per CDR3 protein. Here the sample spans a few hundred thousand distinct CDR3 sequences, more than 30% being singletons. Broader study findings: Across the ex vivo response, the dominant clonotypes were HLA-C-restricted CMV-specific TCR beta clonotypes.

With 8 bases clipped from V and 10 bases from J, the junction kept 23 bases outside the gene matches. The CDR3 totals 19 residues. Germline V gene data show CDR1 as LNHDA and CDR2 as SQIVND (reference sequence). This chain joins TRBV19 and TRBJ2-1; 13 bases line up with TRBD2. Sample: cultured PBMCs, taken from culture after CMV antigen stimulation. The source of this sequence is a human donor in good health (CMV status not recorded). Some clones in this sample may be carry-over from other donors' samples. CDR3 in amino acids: CASRPGMRTSGRGTREQFF. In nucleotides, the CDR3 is TGTGCCAGTCGCCCCGGAATGCGTACTAGCGGGAGGGGGACAAGGGAGCAGTTCTTC.